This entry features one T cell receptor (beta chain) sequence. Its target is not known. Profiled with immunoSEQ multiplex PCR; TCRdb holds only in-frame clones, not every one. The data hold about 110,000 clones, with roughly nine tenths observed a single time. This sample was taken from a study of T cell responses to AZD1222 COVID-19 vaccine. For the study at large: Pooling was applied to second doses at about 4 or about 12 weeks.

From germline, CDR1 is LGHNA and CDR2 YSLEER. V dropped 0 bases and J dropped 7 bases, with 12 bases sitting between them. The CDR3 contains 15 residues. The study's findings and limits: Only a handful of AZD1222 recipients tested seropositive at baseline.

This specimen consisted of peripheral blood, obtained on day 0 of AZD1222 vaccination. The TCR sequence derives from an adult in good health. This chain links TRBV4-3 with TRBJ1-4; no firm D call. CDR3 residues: CASSQDLSGGEKLFF. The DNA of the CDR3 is TGCGCCAGCAGCCAAGATCTGTCCGGTGGTGAAAAACTGTTTTTT.